A single sample is the source of the 10 T cell receptor beta chains below, sequenced in a study of T cell changes during pregnancy in multiple sclerosis. Clones were sequenced by immunoSEQ multiplex PCR, and TCRdb holds only the in-frame ones, with some missing. The sample holds tens of thousands of clones; 90% are singletons and the top ten take 5.5% to 7%. The material sequenced was peripheral blood, taken in the third trimester of pregnancy. The origin of the receptors is a female donor in good health, enrolled as a control in a pregnancy study.

This clone appeared a single time. This chain links TRBV10-2 with TRBJ2-7, with TRBD2 matching over 7 bases. V lost 10 bases, J lost 4 bases, and 7 bases stayed unmatched. The CDR3 spans 12 residues. In germline, CDR1 is WSHSY, CDR2 SAAADI. The chain's CDR3 is CATRDYQYEQYF. The DNA of the CDR3 is TGCGCCACAAGGGACTATCAGTACGAGCAGTACTTC.

The rearrangement joins TRBV10-3 to TRBJ1-1; maybe TRBD1 (5 bases). V shed 8 bases and J shed 0 bases, with 7 bases lying between them. Germline CDR1 and CDR2: ENHRY and SYGVKD. CDR3 length: 12 amino acids. CDR3 sequence reads: CAIGAVNTEAFF. The CDR3 DNA follows: TGTGCCATCGGGGCAGTGAACACTGAAGCTTTCTTT.

This chain joins TRBV19 and TRBJ1-2; 8 positions match TRBD1. The V segment lost 3 bases and the J segment 7 bases; nucleotides outside the gene matches: 7. CDR3 length: 14 amino acids. In germline, CDR1 is LNHDA, CDR2 SQIVND (reference sequence). The CDR3 sequence is CASSIPGGTFGYTF. In DNA form, the CDR3 reads TGTGCCAGTAGTATCCCAGGGGGCACTTTTGGCTACACCTTC. Supplemented by reference TRBV19 and TRBJ1-2, the full variable domain reads DGGITQSPKYLFRKEGQNVTLSCEQNLNHDAMYWYRQDPGQGLRLIYYSQIVNDFQKGDIAEGYSVSREKKESFPLTVTSAQKNPTAFYLCASSIPGGTFGYTFGSGTRLTVV.

The rearrangement links TRBV11-2 to TRBJ2-5; 10 bases map to TRBD2. The CDR3 sequence is 14 residues long. Germline CDR1 is SGHAT and CDR2 is FQNNGV. The junction had 3 bases not matched to a gene; V was cut back by 3 bases and J by 5 bases. DNA for the CDR3: TGTGCCAGCAGCTTCTTAGCGGGAGGTGAGACCCAGTACTTC. Protein sequence: CASSFLAGGETQYF.

This chain connects TRBV7-2 to TRBJ1-1; TRBD1 might be the D (6 bases). The CDR3 is 12 residues long. Germline CDR1 reads SGHTA; CDR2 reads FQGNSA. The V gene lost 5 bases and the J gene lost 6 bases, with 10 bases spanning the gap. CDR3 coding DNA: TGTGCCAGCAGCCGGGACATGCCTGAAGCTTTCTTT. Translation gives CASSRDMPEAFF.

V usage is TRBV5-6 and J usage is TRBJ1-5; maybe TRBD1 (5 bases). Trimming removed 0 bases at V and 0 bases at J, with 7 bases between. The V gene's germline CDR1 is SGHDT and CDR2 YYEEEE. The CDR3 covers 15 residues. The CDR3 is CASSLAQVSNQPQHF. The CDR3 bases are TGTGCCAGCAGCTTGGCACAGGTTAGCAATCAGCCCCAGCATTTT.

The V gene is TRBV29-1, the J gene TRBJ2-5; D might be TRBD2 (5 bases). Germline CDR1 is SQVTM and CDR2 is ANQGSEA. This CDR3 region has 11 residues. V was cut by 5 bases and J by 2 bases, with 6 bases left in between. DNA for the CDR3: TGCAGCGTTTCGGGACAAGAGACCCAGTACTTC. It specifies CSVSGQETQYF.

A few counts support this clone. The gene calls are TRBV9 and TRBJ2-7; 9 positions agree with TRBD2. Looked up from germline, CDR1 is SGDLS and CDR2 is YYNGEE. V lost 4 bases, J lost 5 bases, and 10 bases stayed unmatched. CDR3 length: 15 residues. CDR3 protein: CASSPSGTSIHEQYF. CDR3 nucleotides: TGTGCCAGCAGCCCGTCCGGGACTAGCATCCACGAGCAGTACTTC.

This rearrangement joins TRBV10-3 to TRBJ1-1; D unclear. In germline, CDR1 is ENHRY, CDR2 SYGVKD. Trimming left V 3 bases short and J 1 base short, with 3 bases between. This CDR3 spans 12 amino acids. The CDR3 here is CAISDSNTEAFF. The CDR3 nucleotides are TGTGCCATCAGTGACTCGAACACTGAAGCTTTCTTT.

This clone has a single count. The chain is built from TRBV2 and TRBJ1-4; D not certain. The V end was cut by 7 bases, the J end by 4 bases, with 10 bases between. Germline CDR1 and CDR2: SNHLY and FYNNEI. The CDR3 runs to 13 residues. The CDR3 sequence: CASTGELNEKLFF. CDR3 in DNA: TGTGCCAGCACCGGGGAGCTTAATGAAAAACTGTTTTTT.